These T cell receptor beta chains were read from a single sample in a study of blood T cell repertoires in COVID-19. Sequencing was performed with immunoSEQ multiplex PCR; in TCRdb, only in-frame clones are kept and a portion is missing. Of about 220,000 clones in the sample, roughly 84% were seen once. Sequences were obtained from peripheral blood. Every receptor here comes from a man between 25 and 39 years old with active or convalescent COVID-19. Both conserved end residues are part of each CDR3. A D gene is named only where the DNA matches it firmly. Some rows mark clone size as missing; the rest say once, few, many or name a class of expanded clone.

V gene	J gene	clone size	D gene	CDR3 protein	CDR3 DNA
TRBV19	TRBJ1-2	-	-	CASSPTEGRAHGYTF	TGTGCCAGTAGCCCCACGGAGGGGAGGGCCCATGGCTACACCTTC
TRBV7-2	TRBJ2-7	-	-	CASSLARDNYEQYF	TGTGCCAGCAGCTTAGCCCGGGACAACTACGAGCAGTACTTC
TRBV18	TRBJ1-2	few	TRBD1	CASSSGQDYGYTF	TGTGCCAGCTCATCGGGACAGGACTATGGCTACACCTTC
TRBV6-4	TRBJ1-2	-	-	CASKGTGGNYGYTF	TGTGCCAGCAAAGGAACCGGGGGGAACTATGGCTACACCTTC
TRBV6-1	TRBJ2-3	few	TRBD2	CASSEASGGPDTQYF	TGTGCCAGCAGTGAAGCTAGCGGGGGGCCAGATACGCAGTATTTT
TRBV6-2/TRBV6-3	TRBJ2-7	-	TRBD1	CASRRDRVGEQYF	TGTGCCAGCCGCCGGGACAGGGTGGGCGAGCAGTACTTC
TRBV28	TRBJ1-2	-	-	CASSSGGTYGYTF	TGTGCCAGCAGTTCGGGTGGCACCTATGGCTACACCTTC
TRBV4-1	TRBJ2-7	-	TRBD1	CASSQEQGAGEQYF	TGCGCCAGCAGCCAAGAACAGGGGGCGGGCGAGCAGTACTTC
TRBV18	TRBJ2-7	-	TRBD2	CASSPSGGALEQYF	TGTGCCAGCTCACCCAGCGGGGGGGCCCTCGAGCAGTACTTC
TRBV7-2	TRBJ1-6	-	-	CASSLNKQGSPLHF	TGTGCCAGCAGCTTAAATAAGCAGGGATCACCCCTCCACTTT
TRBV6-5	TRBJ1-3	-	-	CASRDGGSGNTIYF	TGTGCCAGCAGGGACGGGGGTTCGGGAAACACCATATATTTT